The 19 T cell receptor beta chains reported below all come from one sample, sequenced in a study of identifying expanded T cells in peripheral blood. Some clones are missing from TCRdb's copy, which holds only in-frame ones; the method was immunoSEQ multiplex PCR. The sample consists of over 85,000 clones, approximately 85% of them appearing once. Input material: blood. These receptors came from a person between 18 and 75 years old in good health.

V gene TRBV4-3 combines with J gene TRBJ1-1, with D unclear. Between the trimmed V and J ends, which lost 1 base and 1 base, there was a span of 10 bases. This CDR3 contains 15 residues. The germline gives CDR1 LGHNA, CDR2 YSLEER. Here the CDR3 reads CASSQGVTENTEAFF. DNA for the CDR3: TGCGCCAGCAGCCAAGGGGTCACCGAGAACACTGAAGCTTTCTTT.

The CDR3 sequence: CASSEPGGRGSGELFF. DNA for the CDR3: TGTGCCAGCAGTGAACCGGGGGGCAGAGGCTCCGGGGAGCTGTTTTTT. This chain joins TRBV2 and TRBJ2-2, with D possibly matching TRBD2 (7 bases). The CDR3 runs 16 residues. Trimming removed 2 bases from V and 6 bases from J, with 16 bases in between. CDR1 is SNHLY and CDR2 is FYNNEI in the germline V gene.

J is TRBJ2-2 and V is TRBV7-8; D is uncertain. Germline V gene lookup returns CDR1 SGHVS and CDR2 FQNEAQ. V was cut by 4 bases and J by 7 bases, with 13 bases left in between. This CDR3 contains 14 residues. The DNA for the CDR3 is TGTGCCAGCAGCTCGAACTCAGGAAGCGGGGAGCTGTTTTTT. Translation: CASSSNSGSGELFF.

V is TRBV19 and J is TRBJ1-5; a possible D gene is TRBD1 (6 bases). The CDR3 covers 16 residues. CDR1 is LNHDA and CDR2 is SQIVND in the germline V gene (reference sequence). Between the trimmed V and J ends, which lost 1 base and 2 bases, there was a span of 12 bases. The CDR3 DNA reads TGTGCCAGTAGTATAGTGGGGGCTTCGGGCAATCAGCCCCAGCATTTT. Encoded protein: CASSIVGASGNQPQHF.

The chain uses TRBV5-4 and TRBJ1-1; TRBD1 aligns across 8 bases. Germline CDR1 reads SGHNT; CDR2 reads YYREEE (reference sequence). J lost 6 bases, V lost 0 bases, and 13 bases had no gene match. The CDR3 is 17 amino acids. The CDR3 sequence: CASSLDSQGAGFAEAFF. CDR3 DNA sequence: TGTGCCAGCAGCTTGGACTCTCAGGGGGCGGGGTTCGCTGAAGCTTTCTTT.

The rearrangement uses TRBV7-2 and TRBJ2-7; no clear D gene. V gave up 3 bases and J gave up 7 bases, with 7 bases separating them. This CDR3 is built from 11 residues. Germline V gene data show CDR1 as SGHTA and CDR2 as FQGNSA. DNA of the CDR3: TGTGCCAGCAGCTTTCAACGGGAGCAGTACTTC. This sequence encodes CASSFQREQYF.

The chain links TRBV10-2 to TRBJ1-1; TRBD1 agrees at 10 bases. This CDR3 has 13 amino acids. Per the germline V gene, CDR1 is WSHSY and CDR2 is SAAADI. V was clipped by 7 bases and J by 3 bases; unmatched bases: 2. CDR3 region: CASTGTGDTEAFF. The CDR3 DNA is TGCGCCAGCACGGGGACAGGGGACACTGAAGCTTTCTTT.

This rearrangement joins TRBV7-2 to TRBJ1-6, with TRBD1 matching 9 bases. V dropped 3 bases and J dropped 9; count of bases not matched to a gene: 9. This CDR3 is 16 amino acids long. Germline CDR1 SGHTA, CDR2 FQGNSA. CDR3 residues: CASSFFVQGAGSPLHF. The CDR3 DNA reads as TGTGCCAGCAGCTTTTTCGTACAGGGGGCGGGTTCACCCCTCCACTTT.

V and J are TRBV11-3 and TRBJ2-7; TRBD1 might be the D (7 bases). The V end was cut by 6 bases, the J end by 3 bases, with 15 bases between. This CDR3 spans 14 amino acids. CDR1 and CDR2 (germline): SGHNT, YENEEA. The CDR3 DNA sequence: TGTGCCAGCAGGTCAGGGGGGATAAGCTACGAGCAGTACTTC. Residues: CASRSGGISYEQYF.

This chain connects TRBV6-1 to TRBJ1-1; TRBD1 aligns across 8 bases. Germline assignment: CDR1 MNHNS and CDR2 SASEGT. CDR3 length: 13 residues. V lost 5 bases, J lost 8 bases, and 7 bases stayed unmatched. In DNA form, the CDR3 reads TGTGCCAGCAGTAAGACCTACAGGGGGGAAGCTTTCTTT. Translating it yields CASSKTYRGEAFF.

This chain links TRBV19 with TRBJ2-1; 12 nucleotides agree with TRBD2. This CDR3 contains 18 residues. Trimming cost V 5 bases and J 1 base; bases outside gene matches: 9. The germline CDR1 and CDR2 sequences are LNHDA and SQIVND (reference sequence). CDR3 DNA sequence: TGTGCCAGTAGTCCTACCAGGACTAGCGGGGTATCCTACAATGAGCAGTTCTTC. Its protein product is CASSPTRTSGVSYNEQFF.

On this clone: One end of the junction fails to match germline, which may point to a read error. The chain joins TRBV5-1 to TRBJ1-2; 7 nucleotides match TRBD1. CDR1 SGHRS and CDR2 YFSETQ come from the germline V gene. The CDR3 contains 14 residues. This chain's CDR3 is CASSLGTGVNGYTF. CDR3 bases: TGTGCCAGCAGCTTGGGAACAGGGGTAAATGGCTACACCTTC.

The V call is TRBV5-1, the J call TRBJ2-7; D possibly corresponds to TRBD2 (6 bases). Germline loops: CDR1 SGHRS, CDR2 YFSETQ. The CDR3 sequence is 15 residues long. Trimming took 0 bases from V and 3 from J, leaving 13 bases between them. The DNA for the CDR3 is TGCGCCAGCAGCTTGGGAGGTACGGAGGGCTACGAGCAGTACTTC. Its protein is CASSLGGTEGYEQYF.

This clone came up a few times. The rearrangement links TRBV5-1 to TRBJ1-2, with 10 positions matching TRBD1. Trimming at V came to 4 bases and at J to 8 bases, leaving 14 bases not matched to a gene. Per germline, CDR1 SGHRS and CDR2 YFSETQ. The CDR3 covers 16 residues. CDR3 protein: CASSPNLGQGGGGYTF. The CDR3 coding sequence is TGCGCCAGCAGCCCCAACCTTGGACAGGGGGGAGGAGGCTACACCTTC.

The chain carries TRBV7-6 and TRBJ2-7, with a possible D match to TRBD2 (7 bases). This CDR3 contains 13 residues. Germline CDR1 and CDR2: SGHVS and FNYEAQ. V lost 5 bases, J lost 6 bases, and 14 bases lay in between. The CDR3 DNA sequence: TGTGCCAGCAGCCTCCAAGGGGGGGGCGAGCAGTACTTC. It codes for CASSLQGGGEQYF.

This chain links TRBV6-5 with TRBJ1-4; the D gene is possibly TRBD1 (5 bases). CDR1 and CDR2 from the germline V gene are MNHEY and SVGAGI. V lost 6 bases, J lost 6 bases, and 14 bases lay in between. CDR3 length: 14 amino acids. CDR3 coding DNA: TGTGCCAGCAGGCGGGGCAGGGAAGATGAAAAACTGTTTTTT. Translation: CASRRGREDEKLFF.

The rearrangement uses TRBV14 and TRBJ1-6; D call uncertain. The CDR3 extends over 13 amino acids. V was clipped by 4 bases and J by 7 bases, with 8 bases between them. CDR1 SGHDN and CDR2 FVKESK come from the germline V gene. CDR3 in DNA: TGTGCCAGCAGCCCGTCCAGAAATTCACCCCTCCACTTT. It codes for CASSPSRNSPLHF.

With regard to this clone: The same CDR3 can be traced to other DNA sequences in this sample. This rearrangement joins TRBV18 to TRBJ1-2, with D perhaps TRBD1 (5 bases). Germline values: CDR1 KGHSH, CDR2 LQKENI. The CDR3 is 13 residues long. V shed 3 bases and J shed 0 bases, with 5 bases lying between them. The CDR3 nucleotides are TGTGCCAGCTCACCGGGACCTAACTATGGCTACACCTTC. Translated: CASSPGPNYGYTF.

The CDR3 DNA reads as TGTGCCAGCAGCCCAGGGGGGGGGCTCACAGATACGCAGTATTTT. Translation gives CASSPGGGLTDTQYF. The chain has TRBV2 and TRBJ2-3, with D tentatively TRBD1 or TRBD2 (7 bases each). CDR3 length: 15 amino acids. Germline V lookup: CDR1 SNHLY, CDR2 FYNNEI. V shed 6 bases and J shed 2 bases, with 15 bases lying between them.